This T cell receptor (beta chain) originates from a study of early T cells in non-severe SARS-CoV-2 infection. The overall study: RNA in bulk from unsorted whole blood was sequenced, and chains were unpaired. Regarding the study as a whole: Clonotype matching in VDJdb favored anti-spike CD8 responses and did not capture private and CD4 specificities.

V was trimmed by 3 bases and J by 4 bases, leaving 7 bases between them. The CDR3 consists of 11 residues. The germline gives CDR1 SQVTM, CDR2 ANQGSEA. Each single cDNA molecule received a unique molecular identifier. TCRdb reanalysed the 5' RACE reads using MiXCR and keeps one entry per CDR3 protein. The top ten hold roughly 6.5% of the sample, which has under 90,000 distinct CDR3 sequences, 12% to 15% seen once. A word on this clonotype: Its antigen is currently unknown.

The sequenced material came from whole blood. The rearrangement uses TRBV29-1 and TRBJ2-7; D is unresolved. The receptor comes from an adult who was a healthcare worker with PCR-confirmed SARS-CoV-2 infection or an uninfected control (not recorded which). CDR3 amino acids: CSVEEFYEQYF. In DNA form, the CDR3 reads TGCAGCGTTGAGGAGTTTTACGAGCAGTACTTC.